This T cell receptor (beta chain) is drawn from a study of regulatory T cells in long-lasting Graves disease. The sample's time point: newly diagnosed GD, antithyroid drugs for less than 3 months. The TCR library was made from RNA that had been extracted from PBMCs in TRIzol. iRepertoire HTBI primers and Arm-PCR of CDR3 regions built TCR beta libraries. A single record per CDR3 protein comes from TCRdb applying MiXCR to the multiplex PCR reads. Among over 300,000 distinct CDR3 sequences listed, about 14% were seen once. This clonotype appeared a few times. This CDR3 has 14 amino acids. Trimming stripped 0 bases from V and 2 bases from J, with 8 bases between. Germline V gives CDR1 MNHEY, CDR2 SVGEGT.

The sample in question was peripheral blood mononuclear cells (PBMCs), obtained at new diagnosis, from a patient treated with antithyroid drugs. This TCR derives from a female donor with Graves disease. This chain joins TRBV6-2 or TRBV6-3 and TRBJ2-7; maybe TRBD1 (6 bases). This CDR3 is CASSYSRDTYEQYF. CDR3 DNA: TGTGCCAGCAGTTACTCACGGGACACCTACGAGCAGTACTTC.